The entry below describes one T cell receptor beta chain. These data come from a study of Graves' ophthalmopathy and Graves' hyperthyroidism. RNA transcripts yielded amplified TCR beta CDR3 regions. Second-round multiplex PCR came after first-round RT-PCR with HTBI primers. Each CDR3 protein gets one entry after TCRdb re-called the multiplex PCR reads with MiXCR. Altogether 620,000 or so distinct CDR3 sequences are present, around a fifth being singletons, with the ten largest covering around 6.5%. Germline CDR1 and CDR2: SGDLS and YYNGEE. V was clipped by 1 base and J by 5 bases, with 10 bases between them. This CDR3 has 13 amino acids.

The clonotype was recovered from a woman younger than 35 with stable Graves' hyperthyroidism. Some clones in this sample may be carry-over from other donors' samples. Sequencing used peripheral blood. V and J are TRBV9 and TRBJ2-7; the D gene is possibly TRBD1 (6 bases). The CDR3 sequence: CASSVSQGNEQYF. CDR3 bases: TGTGCCAGCAGCGTATCACAGGGCAACGAGCAGTACTTC.